These T cell receptor beta chains were read from a single sample in a study of response to subunit inactivated influenza vaccine. Each CDR3 protein gets one entry after TCRdb re-called the RT-PCR reads with MiXCR. The repertoire holds roughly 710,000 distinct CDR3 sequences, with 14% as singletons. The sample consisted of PBMCs from blood, taken around 14 days before vaccination. The receptors shown here come from a man aged 50-60 years who received an inactivated influenza vaccine. Each CDR3 is given without its conserved first and last residue. The D gene is left open where the match is weak.

TRBV10-3,.,TRBJ1-1,12,AISEHKKNTEAF
TRBV6-1,TRBD2,TRBJ2-1,13,ASSPSGSYAAEQF
TRBV12-3/TRBV12-4,.,TRBJ2-1,12,ASSSRDRDNEQF
TRBV5-1,.,TRBJ2-7,13,ASRLWDRGTYEQY
TRBV20-1,TRBD2,TRBJ2-7,13,SARDFLAGFHEQY
TRBV5-1,TRBD2,TRBJ2-5,13,ASSSRTSPSLDQY
TRBV6-5,.,TRBJ2-2,13,ASSYTGGPTGELF
TRBV20-1,.,TRBJ1-1,10,SAPTGNTEAF
TRBV7-3,.,TRBJ2-2,14,ASSLSSRGNTGELF
TRBV28,TRBD2,TRBJ2-1,13,ASSNPSGGNNEQF
TRBV18,.,TRBJ2-5,10,ASSPPAETQY
TRBV28,TRBD1,TRBJ2-7,13,ASSLYDRVRDEQY
TRBV6-2/TRBV6-3,TRBD1,TRBJ2-6,9,ASTRDSVLT
TRBV20-1,TRBD2,TRBJ2-3,17,SARAPGTSGGAATDTQY
TRBV7-9,TRBD1,TRBJ2-1,14,ASSPGQGLGVDGQF
TRBV27,.,TRBJ2-3,12,ASSYSGVGDTQY
TRBV11-2,.,TRBJ2-1,10,ASSLLNYQEF